A single sample gave rise to the 10 T cell receptor beta chains below, sequenced in a study of monozygotic twins with cystic fibrosis. TCRdb's table, derived via immunoSEQ multiplex PCR, lists solely in-frame clones and lacks some. The sample holds 8,500 to 14,000 clones; over 95% are singletons and the top ten take more than 0.8%. Sequences were obtained from blood. These receptors all stem from a boy between 10 and 17 years old with cystic fibrosis.

The gene calls are TRBV23-1 and TRBJ1-1, with TRBD1 as a possible D gene (6 bases). TRBV23-1 is given ORF status, its function remaining uncertain. Trimming removed 4 bases from V and 0 bases from J, with 21 bases in between. CDR3 size: 18 residues. Here the CDR3 DNA reads TGCGCCAGCAGTCGCGGGGGCCGGGCCCCCATCATGAACACTGAAGCTTTCTTT. Translation gives CASSRGGRAPIMNTEAFF.

In its sample, this clone was seen once. The rearrangement uses TRBV9 and TRBJ1-2; no clear D gene. Germline CDR1 reads SGDLS; CDR2 reads YYNGEE. V was pared by 0 bases and J by 7 bases, with 10 bases between. This CDR3 contains 13 residues. The CDR3 DNA follows: TGTGCCAGCAGCGTAGATAGCAGGAGTGGCTACACCTTC. Its translation is CASSVDSRSGYTF.

V is TRBV11-3 and J is TRBJ2-3; D is possibly TRBD1 or TRBD2 (5 bases each). CDR3 length equals 14 residues. Trimming removed 5 bases from V and 3 bases from J, with 12 bases in between. Germline CDR1 SGHNT, CDR2 YENEEA. CDR3 loop: CASSNGDPTDTQYF. The CDR3 DNA is TGTGCCAGCAGCAACGGGGACCCAACAGATACGCAGTATTTT.

The CDR3 here is CASSVVAGGLPAGTEQFF. The CDR3 nucleotides are TGTGCCAGCAGCGTAGTGGCGGGAGGACTTCCCGCTGGTACTGAGCAGTTCTTC. The chain recombines TRBV9 with TRBJ2-1; 8 nucleotides line up with TRBD2. Germline V gene data show CDR1 as SGDLS and CDR2 as YYNGEE. V lost 0 bases to trimming and J lost 9 bases; unmatched junction nucleotides: 17. The CDR3 contains 18 residues.

This clone was seen once. The chain is built from TRBV2 and TRBJ2-5; D remains ambiguous. Germline V lookup: CDR1 SNHLY, CDR2 FYNNEI. Between the trimmed V and J ends, which lost 0 bases and 5 bases, there was a span of 10 bases. CDR3 length equals 14 residues. The CDR3 region is CASSEASFEETQYF. The CDR3 DNA sequence: TGTGCCAGCAGTGAAGCGAGCTTTGAGGAGACCCAGTACTTC.

The chain is built from TRBV7-2 and TRBJ2-7, with D tentatively TRBD2 (5 bases). Trimming removed 3 bases from V and 2 bases from J, with 23 bases in between. Germline V CDR1 and CDR2: SGHTA, FQGNSA. The CDR3 length is 18 residues. The CDR3 loop reads CASSFFFSPRESPYEQYF. CDR3 bases: TGTGCCAGCAGCTTTTTCTTCTCCCCAAGGGAGTCCCCCTACGAGCAGTACTTC.

The sample holds one count of this clone. The chain links TRBV5-4 to TRBJ2-5; unclear D gene. The V end was cut by 0 bases, the J end by 5 bases, with 11 bases between. This CDR3 is 14 amino acids long. CDR1 SGHNT and CDR2 YYREEE come from the germline V gene (reference sequence). CDR3 region: CASSLGPPAETQYF. CDR3 nucleotide sequence: TGTGCCAGCAGCTTGGGCCCGCCGGCGGAGACCCAGTACTTC.

CDR3 nucleotide sequence: TGTGCCAGCAGCGTTTTAGACGGAACCTACGAGCAGTACTTC. This codes for CASSVLDGTYEQYF. The chain links TRBV9 to TRBJ2-7; D gene uncertain. V lost 2 bases, J lost 2 bases, and 11 bases lay in between. Germline V lookup: CDR1 SGDLS, CDR2 YYNGEE. The CDR3 totals 14 residues.

The chain combines TRBV7-3 with TRBJ2-2; 8 bases line up with TRBD2. Germline V gene lookup returns CDR1 SGHTA and CDR2 FQGTGA. With 4 bases clipped from V and 4 bases from J, the junction kept 11 bases outside the gene matches. The CDR3 is made up of 17 amino acids. Written as DNA, the CDR3 is TGTGCCAGCAGCTCCGAGCCGCGACTAGCGCGCACCGGGGAGCTGTTTTTT. Translated, it gives CASSSEPRLARTGELFF.

V is TRBV6-6 and J is TRBJ1-2, with 9 bases identical to TRBD1. The V gene end was trimmed by 11 bases and the J gene end by 7 bases; junction bases not matched to a gene: 11. This CDR3 is 13 amino acids long. Germline V lookup: CDR1 MNHNY, CDR2 SVGAGI (reference sequence). The CDR3 DNA is TGTGCCGGGTACAACAGGGGGCCGTTTGGCTACACCTTC. Translation gives CAGYNRGPFGYTF.